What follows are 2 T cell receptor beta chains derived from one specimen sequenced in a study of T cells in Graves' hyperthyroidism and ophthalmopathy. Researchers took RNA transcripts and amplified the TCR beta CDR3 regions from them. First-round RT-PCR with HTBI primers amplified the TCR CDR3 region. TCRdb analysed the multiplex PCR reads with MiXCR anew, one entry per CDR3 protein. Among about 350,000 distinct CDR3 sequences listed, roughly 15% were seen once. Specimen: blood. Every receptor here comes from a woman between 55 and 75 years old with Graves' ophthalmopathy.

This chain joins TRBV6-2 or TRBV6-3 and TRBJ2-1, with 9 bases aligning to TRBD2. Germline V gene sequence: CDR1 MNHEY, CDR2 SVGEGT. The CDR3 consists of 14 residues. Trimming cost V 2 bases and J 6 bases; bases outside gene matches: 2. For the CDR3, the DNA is TGTGCCAGCAGTTACGGGACTAGCAGCAATGAGCAGTTCTTC. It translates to CASSYGTSSNEQFF.

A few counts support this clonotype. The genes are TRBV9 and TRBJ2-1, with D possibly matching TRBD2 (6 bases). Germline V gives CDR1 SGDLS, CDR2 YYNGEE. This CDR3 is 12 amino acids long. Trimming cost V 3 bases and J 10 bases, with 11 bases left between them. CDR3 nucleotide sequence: TGTGCCAGCAGCGCCGGGGACTCCGAGCAGTTCTTC. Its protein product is CASSAGDSEQFF. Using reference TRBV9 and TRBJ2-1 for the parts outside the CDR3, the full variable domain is DSGVTQTPKHLITATGQRVTLRCSPRSGDLSVYWYQQSLDQGLQFLIQYYNGEERAKGNILERFSAQQFPDLHSELNLSSLELGDSALYFCASSAGDSEQFFGPGTRLTVL.